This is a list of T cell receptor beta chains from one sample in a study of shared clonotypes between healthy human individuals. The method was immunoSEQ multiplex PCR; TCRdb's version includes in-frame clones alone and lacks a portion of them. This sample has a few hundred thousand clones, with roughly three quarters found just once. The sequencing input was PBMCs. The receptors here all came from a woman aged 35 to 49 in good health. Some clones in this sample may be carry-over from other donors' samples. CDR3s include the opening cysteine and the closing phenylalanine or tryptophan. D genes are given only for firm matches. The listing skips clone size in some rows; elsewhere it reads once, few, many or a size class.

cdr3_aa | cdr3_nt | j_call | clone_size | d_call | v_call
CASSDGNYGYTF | TGTGCCAGTAGTGACGGAAACTATGGCTACACCTTC | TRBJ1-2 | many | - | TRBV19
CASSEVGSEAFF | TGTGCCAGCAGCGAGGTGGGTTCTGAAGCTTTCTTT | TRBJ1-1 | once | - | TRBV9
CASSVRQGNTDTQYF | TGTGCCAGCAGCGTCCGACAGGGGAACACAGATACGCAGTATTTT | TRBJ2-3 | - | TRBD1 | TRBV9
CASSPQNRIYYGYIF | TGTGCCAGCTCACCACAGAACAGGATTTACTATGGCTACATCTTC | TRBJ1-2 | - | - | TRBV18
CASSPGLARNQETQYF | TGTGCCAGCAGCCCGGGACTAGCGAGAAACCAAGAGACCCAGTACTTC | TRBJ2-5 | - | TRBD2 | TRBV5-4
CASSPQPGHTNTEAFF | TGTGCCAGCAGTCCACAGCCGGGACACACGAACACTGAAGCTTTCTTT | TRBJ1-1 | - | - | TRBV27
CAWSEGGLTYEQYF | TGTGCCTGGAGTGAGGGGGGGCTCACCTACGAGCAGTACTTC | TRBJ2-7 | many | - | TRBV30
CASSLAGFNQPQHF | TGTGCCAGCAGCTTAGCAGGGTTCAATCAGCCCCAGCATTTT | TRBJ1-5 | - | - | TRBV7-8
CASSWLAGGDTQYF | TGTGCCAGCAGCTGGCTAGCGGGAGGAGATACGCAGTATTTT | TRBJ2-3 | once | TRBD2 | TRBV7-9
CAWSVPGGNSPLHF | TGTGCCTGGAGTGTACCGGGCGGCAATTCACCCCTCCACTTT | TRBJ1-6 | many | - | TRBV30
CASSLSLASSYNEQFF | TGTGCCAGCAGTTTATCCCTAGCGAGCTCCTACAATGAGCAGTTCTTC | TRBJ2-1 | - | - | TRBV27
CASSYRQGRHYGYTF | TGCGCCAGCAGCTACCGACAGGGGCGCCACTATGGCTACACCTTC | TRBJ1-2 | - | TRBD1 | TRBV5-1
CASSHGGPTDTQYF | TGCGCCAGCAGCCACGGAGGGCCCACAGATACGCAGTATTTT | TRBJ2-3 | - | - | TRBV4-1
CASSQDRGMETQYF | TGCGCCAGCAGTCAAGACAGGGGAATGGAGACCCAGTACTTC | TRBJ2-5 | - | TRBD1 | TRBV23-1
CASSQEAGPSTDTQYF | TGTGCCAGCAGCCAAGAAGCGGGCCCTAGCACAGATACGCAGTATTTT | TRBJ2-3 | few | - | TRBV4-2
CASSQDMTGYNEQFF | TGTGCCAGCAGCCAGGATATGACAGGCTACAATGAGCAGTTCTTC | TRBJ2-1 | - | - | TRBV4-2
CASSERGVAETQYF | TGTGCCAGCAGTGAGCGAGGGGTGGCAGAGACCCAGTACTTC | TRBJ2-5 | - | - | TRBV25-1
CASSFTATQYF | TGTGCCAGCAGTTTTACGGCGACCCAGTACTTC | TRBJ2-5 | - | - | TRBV28
CASSMMGIQETQYF | TGTGCCAGTAGTATGATGGGGATCCAAGAGACCCAGTACTTC | TRBJ2-5 | - | - | TRBV19
CASSQGRGTDTQYF | TGTGCCAGCAGCCAAGGGAGGGGCACAGATACGCAGTATTTT | TRBJ2-3 | - | - | TRBV4-2
CASSLVRGDYGYTF | TGTGCCAGCAGCTTGGTTCGAGGGGATTATGGCTACACCTTC | TRBJ1-2 | - | - | TRBV5-8
CASSLGGTGDHEKLFF | TGTGCCAGCAGCTTGGGGGGGACAGGGGACCATGAAAAACTGTTTTTT | TRBJ1-4 | few | TRBD1 | TRBV5-4
CASSLKGSYYNEQFF | TGTGCCAGCAGCTTAAAGGGATCTTACTACAATGAGCAGTTCTTC | TRBJ2-1 | - | - | TRBV7-3
CASSLRLAGGPRDTQYF | TGCGCCAGCAGCTTGAGACTAGCGGGAGGGCCGAGGGATACGCAGTATTTT | TRBJ2-3 | - | TRBD2 | TRBV5-1
CASSAHVDRDYGYTF | TGCGCCAGCAGCGCCCACGTCGACAGGGACTATGGCTACACCTTC | TRBJ1-2 | - | TRBD1 | TRBV23-1
CASSIGRGFSAGNTIYF | TGTGCCAGTAGTATCGGCAGGGGCTTTTCGGCGGGAAACACCATATATTTT | TRBJ1-3 | - | - | TRBV19
CASSPLPLVGHRDGTDTQYF | TGTGCCAGCTCACCACTTCCCTTGGTTGGGCACCGAGACGGCACAGATACGCAGTATTTT | TRBJ2-3 | many | - | TRBV18
CASRPGQGALETQYF | TGTGCCAGCAGACCGGGACAGGGGGCGTTAGAGACCCAGTACTTC | TRBJ2-5 | - | TRBD1 | TRBV5-4
CASSQWGLTEAFF | TGCGCCAGCAGCCAATGGGGTCTCACTGAAGCTTTCTTT | TRBJ1-1 | - | - | TRBV4-1
CASSFGTGGGEQYF | TGTGCCAGCAGTTTCGGGACAGGGGGCGGCGAGCAGTACTTC | TRBJ2-7 | many | TRBD1 | TRBV7-3
CAISQSSGDYNEQFF | TGTGCCATCAGCCAATCTAGCGGAGATTACAATGAGCAGTTCTTC | TRBJ2-1 | - | TRBD2 | TRBV10-3
CASSLGPGVNYGYTF | TGTGCCAGCAGCTTAGGTCCCGGGGTTAACTATGGCTACACCTTC | TRBJ1-2 | - | - | TRBV7-2
CASSIGQPSYEQYF | TGTGCCAGTAGTATCGGACAGCCATCCTACGAGCAGTACTTC | TRBJ2-7 | - | - | TRBV19
CASSLRQNMEETQYF | TGTGCCAGCAGCTTAAGGCAAAACATGGAAGAGACCCAGTACTTC | TRBJ2-5 | - | - | TRBV7-2
CASSTRSGNYEQYF | TGTGCCAGCAGTACGCGGAGTGGGAATTACGAGCAGTACTTC | TRBJ2-7 | - | - | TRBV27
CASSPTAVMNTEAFF | TGTGCCAGCTCACCCACCGCGGTTATGAACACTGAAGCTTTCTTT | TRBJ1-1 | - | - | TRBV18
CASSPGVWGANVLTF | TGTGCCAGCTCACCTGGTGTCTGGGGGGCCAACGTCCTGACTTTC | TRBJ2-6 | - | - | TRBV18
CASTTVDRNTEAFF | TGTGCCAGCACTACCGTCGACAGGAACACTGAAGCTTTCTTT | TRBJ1-1 | - | - | TRBV6-1
CASTPAEESYNEQFF | TGTGCCAGCACCCCCGCTGAGGAGTCCTACAATGAGCAGTTCTTC | TRBJ2-1 | - | - | TRBV28
CAWSKEGFGNQPQHF | TGTGCCTGGAGTAAGGAGGGGTTTGGCAATCAGCCCCAGCATTTT | TRBJ1-5 | - | - | TRBV30